Listed below are T cell receptor beta chains from one sample, sequenced in a study of blood T cell repertoires in COVID-19. TCRdb's copy holds only in-frame clones and misses some; the assay was immunoSEQ multiplex PCR. Of a few hundred thousand clones in the sample, 84% were seen once. The sample comprised PBMCs or T cells enriched from blood (not recorded which). The receptors here all came from a woman aged 40 to 49 who had recovered from COVID-19. Both conserved end residues are part of each CDR3. Fields, in order: J gene, V gene, D gene, clone size, CDR3 protein, CDR3 DNA. The D gene is left open where the match is weak. The listing skips clone size in some rows; elsewhere it reads once, few, many or a size class.

>TRBJ2-2|TRBV10-3|TRBD2|NA
CASSREGGSAGELFF
TGTGCCAGCTCCCGGGAGGGCGGGTCTGCGGGGGAGCTGTTTTTT
>TRBJ2-3|TRBV19|TRBD2|NA
CASKERLAGGSTDTQYF
TGTGCCAGTAAAGAACGGCTAGCGGGAGGGTCCACAGATACGCAGTATTTT
>TRBJ1-6|TRBV30|NA|NA
CAWSAGRNSPLHF
TGTGCCTGGAGTGCGGGGAGGAATTCACCCCTCCACTTT
>TRBJ2-4|TRBV2|NA|NA
CASSGQGIQYF
TGTGCCAGCAGTGGACAAGGCATTCAGTACTTC
>TRBJ1-5|TRBV19|NA|NA
CASSRSNQPQHF
TGTGCCAGTAGTCGGAGCAATCAGCCCCAGCATTTT
>TRBJ1-2|TRBV4-2|TRBD1|NA
CASSQGLTGGGYTF
TGTGCCAGCAGCCAAGGATTGACAGGGGGCGGCTACACCTTC
>TRBJ2-2|TRBV28|TRBD2|NA
CASNRMAGGKTGELFF
TGTGCCAGCAACCGAATGGCGGGAGGAAAAACCGGGGAGCTGTTTTTT
>TRBJ2-5|TRBV29-1|NA|NA
CSAAGQIETQYF
TGCAGCGCCGCGGGTCAGATAGAGACCCAGTACTTC
>TRBJ2-2|TRBV4-2|NA|few
CASSQDPSAGELFF
TGTGCCAGCAGCCAAGACCCTAGCGCCGGGGAGCTGTTTTTT
>TRBJ2-7|TRBV6-6|TRBD2|NA
CASSPGTSGKRNTYEQYF
TGTGCCAGCAGTCCGGGGACTAGCGGGAAACGTAACACCTACGAGCAGTACTTC
>TRBJ2-7|TRBV6-5|TRBD1|NA
CASSYSTPGQGYEQYF
TGTGCCAGCAGTTACTCGACCCCGGGACAGGGCTACGAGCAGTACTTC
>TRBJ2-2|TRBV27|TRBD2|NA
CASGTSGNTGELFF
TGTGCCAGCGGCACTAGCGGCAACACCGGGGAGCTGTTTTTT